Listed here is a single TCR beta chain. What it binds is not known. The sample is drawn from a study of shared clonotypes between healthy human individuals. The material for each subset, its genomic DNA, was split evenly across several immunoSEQ plates. Replicate PCRs run on sorted subsets employed around 200 ng DNA, around 27,000 T cell genomes. In the original processing: ImmunoSEQ junction-only sequences lacked quality scores, so their filtering differed. Sequencing used immunoSEQ multiplex PCR; TCRdb keeps in-frame clones, though not all of them. D and trimming come from the DNA, and the V and J calls and clone size come from that table. The sample lists 2 million to 2.5 million clones; about 95% were seen once. General study points: Larger richness was generally estimated for naive than memory subsets.

The source material was naive CD4+ T cells sorted from blood. The sample's subset: CD45RA+ positively selected. This TCR came from a man younger than 35 in good health.

The CDR3 loop is CARWALPGQTNEKLFF. CDR3 coding DNA: TGTGCCAGATGGGCCCTACCGGGACAGACTAATGAAAAACTGTTTTTT. This chain links TRBV6-4 with TRBJ1-4, with 7 bases that match TRBD1. The CDR3 is 16 amino acids. Germline values: CDR1 MRHNA, CDR2 SNTAGT. V shed 9 bases and J 2 bases; nucleotides not matched to a gene: 12.